This T cell receptor (beta chain) originates from a study of PD-1 blockade in classical Hodgkin lymphoma. The method was immunoSEQ multiplex PCR; TCRdb's version includes in-frame clones alone and lacks a portion of them. This sample yields around 36,000 clones, of which over 80% are seen a single time; approximately 8.8% belongs to the top ten. Every one of the patients relapsed after autologous stem cell transplantation (brentuximab vedotin exposure was variable). The sample in question was peripheral blood mononuclear cells (PBMCs), obtained at baseline. The clonotype was recovered from a human donor with classical Hodgkin lymphoma.

The CDR3 coding sequence is TGTGCCAGCTCGCCCCAGGGGGCTTCCTATAATTCACCCCTCCACTTT. Its protein product is CASSPQGASYNSPLHF. The chain is built from TRBV9 and TRBJ1-6, with TRBD1 matching 8 bases. Losses at the gene ends were 7 bases for V and 1 base for J; bases not matched to a gene: 7. The CDR3 is 16 residues long. Germline CDR1 reads SGDLS; CDR2 reads YYNGEE.